This is a list of T cell receptor beta chains from one sample in a study of tumour-infiltrating T cells in Burkitt lymphoma. This table comes from immunoSEQ multiplex PCR, and its TCRdb copy is limited to in-frame clones, with some not included. The sample carries 43,000 or so clones, around a third recorded once. The sequencing input was tumor tissue. Every receptor here comes from a human donor with Burkitt lymphoma. CDR3s include the opening cysteine and the closing phenylalanine or tryptophan. D genes are given only for firm matches. The size of a clone is reported for some rows only, either as once, few or many, or as a class for expanded clones.

D gene,V gene,J gene,clone size,CDR3 protein,CDR3 DNA
-,TRBV6-6,TRBJ2-3,few,CASSPFGVDTQYF,TGTGCCAGCAGTCCTTTCGGTGTAGATACGCAGTATTTT
-,TRBV7-9,TRBJ1-1,few,CASRYRAGQNTEAFF,TGTGCCAGCAGATACCGAGCTGGACAGAACACTGAAGCTTTCTTT
-,TRBV7-2,TRBJ2-7,-,CASSFSFQGRDEQYF,TGTGCCAGCAGCTTCTCTTTCCAGGGTCGGGACGAGCAGTACTTC
-,TRBV21-1,TRBJ2-7,few,CASSLTPGTTYEQYF,TGTGCCAGCAGCCTAACACCCGGGACAACGTACGAGCAGTACTTC
-,TRBV2,TRBJ1-1,few,CASSENRNGFF,TGTGCCAGCAGTGAAAACCGTAATGGCTTTTTT
-,TRBV4-3,TRBJ1-1,-,CASSQDWVLRPSEAFF,TGCGCCAGCAGCCAAGATTGGGTCCTACGGCCTTCTGAAGCTTTCTTT
TRBD2,TRBV7-8,TRBJ2-7,-,CASSQTSGGAGYEQYF,TGTGCCAGCAGCCAAACTAGCGGGGGGGCGGGTTACGAGCAGTACTTC
-,TRBV6-6,TRBJ1-1,few,CASSYGPEAFF,TGTGCCAGCAGTTACGGTCCTGAAGCTTTCTTT
-,TRBV13,TRBJ2-7,-,CASSTRGGFVHEQYF,TGTGCCAGCAGCACCCGAGGGGGGTTTGTCCACGAGCAGTACTTC
-,TRBV5-6,TRBJ2-2,-,CASSLKGVNTGELFF,TGTGCCAGCAGCTTGAAGGGGGTAAACACCGGGGAGCTGTTTTTT
-,TRBV4-2,TRBJ1-2,-,CASSQDPPANYGYTF,TGTGCCAGCAGCCAAGATCCCCCAGCTAACTATGGCTACACCTTC
-,TRBV27,TRBJ2-2,few,CASGALLGTGELFF,TGTGCCAGCGGTGCACTTCTCGGCACCGGGGAGCTGTTTTTT
-,TRBV5-1,TRBJ1-6,few,CASSVDSDSPLHF,TGCGCCAGCAGCGTAGATAGCGATTCACCCCTCCACTTT
-,TRBV6-6,TRBJ2-1,-,CASSFDSYRGQFF,TGTGCCAGCAGTTTCGACAGCTACCGAGGGCAGTTCTTC
-,TRBV2,TRBJ1-6,few,CASRGNSPLHF,TGTGCCAGCAGGGGGAATTCACCCCTCCACTTT
-,TRBV13,TRBJ2-1,-,CASSFQGGSNEQFF,TGTGCCAGCAGCTTTCAGGGGGGGTCGAATGAGCAGTTCTTC
TRBD1,TRBV23-1,TRBJ1-5,-,CASRPAGTGIINSNQPQHF,TGCGCCAGCAGACCAGCCGGGACAGGGATCATAAATAGCAATCAGCCCCAGCATTTT
TRBD1,TRBV5-5,TRBJ1-2,-,CASSLANRDRGYGYTF,TGTGCCAGCAGCTTGGCCAACCGGGACAGGGGGTATGGCTACACCTTC
-,TRBV2,TRBJ1-1,few,CASSYDRNGAFF,TGTGCCAGCAGTTATGACAGGAACGGAGCTTTCTTT
-,TRBV7-5,TRBJ2-3,-,CVRSFGSVRGASQLADTQYF,TGTGTCAGAAGCTTCGGTTCGGTCAGGGGGGCTTCTCAACTCGCAGATACGCAGTATTTT
TRBD2,TRBV18,TRBJ2-5,few,CASSPQFGLAPEETQYF,TGTGCCAGCTCACCGCAATTTGGACTAGCACCCGAAGAGACCCAGTACTTC
TRBD2,TRBV15,TRBJ2-3,few,CATSRNSGGHDTQYF,TGTGCCACCAGCAGAAATAGCGGGGGCCATGATACGCAGTATTTT
-,TRBV6-4,TRBJ2-3,-,CASSPDWGAGTDTQYF,TGTGCCAGCAGTCCCGATTGGGGGGCGGGCACAGATACGCAGTATTTT
TRBD1,TRBV2,TRBJ1-5,few,CASRGRTGAGMGNQPQHF,TGTGCCAGCAGGGGACGGACAGGGGCAGGGATGGGCAATCAGCCCCAGCATTTT
-,TRBV19,TRBJ2-1,-,CASSIGLGSYNEQFF,TGTGCCAGTAGTATAGGACTGGGCTCCTACAATGAGCAGTTCTTC
-,TRBV4-3,TRBJ2-2,few,CASSQSLSSGLGELFF,TGCGCCAGCAGCCAATCACTCTCTTCGGGCCTCGGGGAGCTGTTTTTT
TRBD2,TRBV5-5,TRBJ2-1,few,CASSLVGLAGEQFF,TGTGCCAGCAGCTTGGTAGGACTAGCGGGGGAGCAGTTCTTC
TRBD1,TRBV4-2,TRBJ1-2,-,CASSQEDRAQTYGYTF,TGTGCCAGCAGCCAGGAGGACAGGGCCCAAACCTATGGCTACACCTTC
-,TRBV18,TRBJ2-1,-,CASSPPVGSYNEQFF,TGTGCCAGCTCACCACCGGTCGGGTCATACAATGAGCAGTTCTTC
-,TRBV20-1,TRBJ1-4,-,CSARDRRKLFF,TGCAGTGCTAGAGACCGTAGGAAACTGTTTTTT
TRBD2,TRBV5-1,TRBJ2-5,-,CASSLSLAGGPQETQYF,TGCGCCAGCAGCTTGTCACTAGCGGGGGGCCCCCAAGAGACCCAGTACTTC
-,TRBV2,TRBJ1-4,-,CASGRREKLFF,TGTGCCAGCGGAAGGCGTGAAAAACTGTTTTTT
-,TRBV30,TRBJ1-2,few,CAWSVPGYGYTF,TGTGCCTGGAGTGTACCAGGGTATGGCTACACCTTC
-,TRBV30,TRBJ2-6,few,CACLPFSGANVLTF,TGTGCCTGCCTGCCGTTCTCTGGGGCCAACGTCCTGACTTTC
-,TRBV30,TRBJ1-1,-,CAWREMGKITEAFF,TGTGCCTGGAGGGAGATGGGGAAAATCACTGAAGCTTTCTTT
-,TRBV29-1,TRBJ1-2,few,CSVVNRNGYTF,TGCAGCGTTGTCAACAGGAATGGCTACACCTTC
-,TRBV6-1,TRBJ2-3,-,CASSEVGWPDTQYF,TGTGCCAGCAGTGAAGTGGGGTGGCCAGATACGCAGTATTTT
-,TRBV7-8,TRBJ1-1,-,CASSLVSGNTEAFF,TGTGCCAGCAGCTTAGTGTCGGGGAACACTGAAGCTTTCTTT
-,TRBV5-4,TRBJ1-1,few,CASSWVGGGNTEAFF,TGTGCCAGCAGCTGGGTCGGTGGCGGAAACACTGAAGCTTTCTTT
TRBD1,TRBV2,TRBJ1-2,-,CASSEDRGANYGYTF,TGTGCCAGCAGTGAGGACAGGGGAGCTAACTATGGCTACACCTTC
-,TRBV14,TRBJ2-7,few,CASSRPGRRFEQYF,TGTGCCAGCAGCCGTCCGGGACGGCGATTCGAGCAGTACTTC
TRBD1,TRBV7-9,TRBJ2-2,few,CASSPGTGGTGELFF,TGTGCCAGCAGCCCCGGGACAGGGGGAACCGGGGAGCTGTTTTTT
-,TRBV11-2,TRBJ2-2,few,CASSLGRTNTGELFF,TGTGCCAGCAGCTTAGGCAGGACTAACACCGGGGAGCTGTTTTTT
-,TRBV28,TRBJ1-2,-,CASRAGYGYTF,TGTGCCAGCAGGGCGGGTTATGGCTACACCTTC
-,TRBV15,TRBJ2-2,few,CATSREARTGELFF,TGTGCCACCAGCAGAGAGGCTAGAACCGGGGAGCTGTTTTTT
-,TRBV6-5,TRBJ2-7,few,CASSSQGTAGSYEQYF,TGTGCCAGCAGTTCCCAGGGGACTGCCGGCTCCTACGAGCAGTACTTC
-,TRBV2,TRBJ1-1,-,CATNPGQWNTEAFF,TGTGCCACAAATCCGGGACAATGGAACACTGAAGCTTTCTTT
-,TRBV15,TRBJ1-5,-,CATSRVPPGRREPQHF,TGTGCCACCAGCAGAGTACCACCAGGCCGTAGGGAGCCCCAGCATTTT
TRBD2,TRBV2,TRBJ2-2,-,CASSESGGGNGELFF,TGTGCCAGCAGTGAGAGCGGGGGGGGTAACGGGGAGCTGTTTTTT
-,TRBV4-3,TRBJ1-2,-,CASSRASSNYGYTF,TGCGCCAGCAGCCGGGCGAGCAGTAACTATGGCTACACCTTC
TRBD1,TRBV4-3,TRBJ1-4,few,CASSQGQGIAEKLFF,TGCGCCAGCAGCCAAGGACAGGGGATAGCTGAAAAACTGTTTTTT